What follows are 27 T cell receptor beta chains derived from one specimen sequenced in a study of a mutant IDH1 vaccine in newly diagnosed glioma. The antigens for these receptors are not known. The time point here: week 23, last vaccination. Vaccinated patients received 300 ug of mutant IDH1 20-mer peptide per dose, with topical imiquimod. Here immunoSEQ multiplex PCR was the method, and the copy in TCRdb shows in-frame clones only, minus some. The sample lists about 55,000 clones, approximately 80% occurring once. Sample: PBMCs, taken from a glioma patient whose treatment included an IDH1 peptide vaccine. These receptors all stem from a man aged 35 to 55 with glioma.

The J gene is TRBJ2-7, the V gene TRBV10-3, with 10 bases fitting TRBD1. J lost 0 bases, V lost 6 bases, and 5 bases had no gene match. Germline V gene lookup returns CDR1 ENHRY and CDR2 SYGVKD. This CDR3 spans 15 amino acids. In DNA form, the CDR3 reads TGTGCCATCAGGAGGGGACAGGGGCCCTCCTACGAGCAGTACTTC. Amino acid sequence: CAIRRGQGPSYEQYF.

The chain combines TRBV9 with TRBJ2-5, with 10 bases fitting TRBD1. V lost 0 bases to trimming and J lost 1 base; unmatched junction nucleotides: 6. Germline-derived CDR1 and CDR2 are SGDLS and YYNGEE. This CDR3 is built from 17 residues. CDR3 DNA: TGTGCCAGCAGCGTAGCCGGGACAGGGGCCCCCCAAGAGACCCAGTACTTC. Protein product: CASSVAGTGAPQETQYF.

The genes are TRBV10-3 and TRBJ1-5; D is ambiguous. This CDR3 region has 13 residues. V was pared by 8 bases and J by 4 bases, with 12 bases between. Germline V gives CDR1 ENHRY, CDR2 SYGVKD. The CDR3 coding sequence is TGTGCCATCTCCCCCGGCATGAATCAGCCCCAGCATTTT. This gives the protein CAISPGMNQPQHF.

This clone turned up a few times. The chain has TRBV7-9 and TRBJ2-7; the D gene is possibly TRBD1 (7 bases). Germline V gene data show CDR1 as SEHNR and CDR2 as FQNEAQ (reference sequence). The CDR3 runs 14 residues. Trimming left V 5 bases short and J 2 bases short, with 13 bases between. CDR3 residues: CASSLQGGTYEQYF. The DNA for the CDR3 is TGTGCCAGCAGCCTCCAGGGGGGAACCTACGAGCAGTACTTC.

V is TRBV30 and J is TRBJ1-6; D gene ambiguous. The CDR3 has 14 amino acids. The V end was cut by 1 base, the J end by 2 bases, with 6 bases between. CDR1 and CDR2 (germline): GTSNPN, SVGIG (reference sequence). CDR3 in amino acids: CAWSAGAYNSPLHF. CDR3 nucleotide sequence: TGTGCCTGGAGTGCGGGCGCCTATAATTCACCCCTCCACTTT.

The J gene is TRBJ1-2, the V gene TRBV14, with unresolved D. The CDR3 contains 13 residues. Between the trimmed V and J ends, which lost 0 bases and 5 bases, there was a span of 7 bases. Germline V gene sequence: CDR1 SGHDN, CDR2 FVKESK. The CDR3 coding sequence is TGTGCCAGCAGCCAAGATGTGCAGTATGGCTACACCTTC. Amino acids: CASSQDVQYGYTF.

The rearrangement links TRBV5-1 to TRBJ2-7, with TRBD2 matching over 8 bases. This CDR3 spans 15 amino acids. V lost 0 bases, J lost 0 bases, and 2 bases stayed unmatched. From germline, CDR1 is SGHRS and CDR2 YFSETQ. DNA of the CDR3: TGCGCCAGCAGCTTGGCGACTAGCGTCTCCTACGAGCAGTACTTC. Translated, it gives CASSLATSVSYEQYF.

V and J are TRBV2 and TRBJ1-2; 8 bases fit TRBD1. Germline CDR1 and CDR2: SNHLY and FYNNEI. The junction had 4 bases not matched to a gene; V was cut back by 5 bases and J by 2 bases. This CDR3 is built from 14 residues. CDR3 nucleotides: TGTGCCAGCAGTTGGACAGGGACCAACTATGGCTACACCTTC. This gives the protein CASSWTGTNYGYTF.

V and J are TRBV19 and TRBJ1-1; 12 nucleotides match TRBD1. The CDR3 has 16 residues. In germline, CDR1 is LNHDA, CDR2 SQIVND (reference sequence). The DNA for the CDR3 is TGTGCGAGTTCGAGGGACAGGGGGCACCTGAACACTGAAGCTTTCTTT. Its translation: CASSRDRGHLNTEAFF. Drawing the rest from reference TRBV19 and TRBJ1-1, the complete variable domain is DGGITQSPKYLFRKEGQNVTLSCEQNLNHDAMYWYRQDPGQGLRLIYYSQIVNDFQKGDIAEGYSVSREKKESFPLTVTSAQKNPTAFYLCASSRDRGHLNTEAFFGQGTRLTVV.

The CDR3: CASSYGGAGQPQHF. CDR3 bases: TGTGCCAGCAGTTACGGAGGGGCAGGTCAGCCCCAGCATTTT. This chain joins TRBV6-5 and TRBJ1-5, with D tentatively TRBD1 (5 bases). The germline V and J ends were trimmed by 2 bases and 6 bases, with 11 bases remaining between them. Germline values: CDR1 MNHEY, CDR2 SVGAGI. The CDR3 has 14 amino acids.

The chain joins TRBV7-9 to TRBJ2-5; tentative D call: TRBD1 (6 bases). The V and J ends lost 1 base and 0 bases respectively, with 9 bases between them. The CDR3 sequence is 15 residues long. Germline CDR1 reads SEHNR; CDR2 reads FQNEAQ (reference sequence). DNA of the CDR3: TGTGCCAGCAGCTTAGGGACAGCTAACCAAGAGACCCAGTACTTC. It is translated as CASSLGTANQETQYF.

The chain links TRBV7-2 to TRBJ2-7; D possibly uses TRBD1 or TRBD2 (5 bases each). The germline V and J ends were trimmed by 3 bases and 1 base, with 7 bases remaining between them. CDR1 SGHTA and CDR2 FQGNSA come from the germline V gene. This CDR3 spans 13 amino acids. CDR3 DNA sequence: TGTGCCAGCAGCTTTGGGGGATCCTACGAGCAGTACTTC. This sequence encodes CASSFGGSYEQYF.

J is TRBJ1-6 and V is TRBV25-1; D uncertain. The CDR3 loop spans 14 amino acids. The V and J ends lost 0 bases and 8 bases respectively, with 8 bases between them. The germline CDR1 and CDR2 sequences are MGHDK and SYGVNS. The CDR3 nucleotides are TGTGCCAGCAGTGAATATGAGTGGTATTCACCCCTCCACTTT. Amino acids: CASSEYEWYSPLHF. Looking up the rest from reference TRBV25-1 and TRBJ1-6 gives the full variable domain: EADIYQTPRYLVIGTGKKITLECSQTMGHDKMYWYQQDPGMELHLIHYSYGVNSTEKGDLSSESTVSRIRTEHFPLTLESARPSHTSQYLCASSEYEWYSPLHFGNGTRLTVT.

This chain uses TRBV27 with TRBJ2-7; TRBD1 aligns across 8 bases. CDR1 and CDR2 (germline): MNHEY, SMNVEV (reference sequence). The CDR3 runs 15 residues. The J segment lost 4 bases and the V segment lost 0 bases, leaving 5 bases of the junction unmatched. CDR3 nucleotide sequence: TGTGCCAGCAGTTTATCGCCAGGGGGCAGGTACGAGCAGTACTTC. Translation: CASSLSPGGRYEQYF.

The CDR3 region has the DNA TGTGCCAGCAGCGGGGCCCCGTCTACCGGGGAGCTGTTTTTT. Translating gives CASSGAPSTGELFF. The genes are TRBV6-6 and TRBJ2-2; D tentatively fits TRBD1 or TRBD2 (5 bases each). Germline lookup yields CDR1 MNHNY and CDR2 SVGAGI (reference sequence). CDR3 length: 14 residues. Trimming stripped 6 bases from V and 5 bases from J, with 13 bases between.

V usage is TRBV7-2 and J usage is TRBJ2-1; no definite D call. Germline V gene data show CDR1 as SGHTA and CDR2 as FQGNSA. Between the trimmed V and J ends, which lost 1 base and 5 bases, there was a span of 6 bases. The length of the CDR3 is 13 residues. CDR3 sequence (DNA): TGTGCCAGCAGCTTAGATAGAGACAATGAGCAGTTCTTC. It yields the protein CASSLDRDNEQFF.

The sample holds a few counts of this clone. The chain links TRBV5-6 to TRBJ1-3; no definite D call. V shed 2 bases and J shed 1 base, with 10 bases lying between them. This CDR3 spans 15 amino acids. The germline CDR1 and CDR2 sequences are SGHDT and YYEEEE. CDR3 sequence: CASSFQTFSGNTIYF. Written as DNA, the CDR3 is TGTGCCAGCAGCTTCCAGACCTTTTCTGGAAACACCATATATTTT.

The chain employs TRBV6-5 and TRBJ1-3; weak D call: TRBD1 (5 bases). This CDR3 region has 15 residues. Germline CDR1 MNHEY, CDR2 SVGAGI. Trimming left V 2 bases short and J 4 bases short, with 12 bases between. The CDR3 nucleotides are TGTGCCAGCAGTTACCTCTCGGGGCGCGGAAACACCATATATTTT. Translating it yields CASSYLSGRGNTIYF.

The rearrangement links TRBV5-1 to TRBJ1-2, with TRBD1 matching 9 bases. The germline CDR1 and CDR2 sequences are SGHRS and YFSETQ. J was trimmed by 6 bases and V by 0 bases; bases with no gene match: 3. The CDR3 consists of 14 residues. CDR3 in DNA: TGCGCCAGCAGCTTGGGACAGGGGGTGGATGGCTACACCTTC. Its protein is CASSLGQGVDGYTF.

This CDR3 is CASSAREHTEAFF. The DNA for the CDR3 is TGTGCCAGCAGTGCCCGGGAACACACTGAAGCTTTCTTT. V is TRBV6-1 and J is TRBJ1-1; unclear D gene. The germline V and J ends were trimmed by 4 bases and 3 bases, with 9 bases remaining between them. The CDR3 is 13 residues long. Germline CDR1 MNHNS, CDR2 SASEGT.

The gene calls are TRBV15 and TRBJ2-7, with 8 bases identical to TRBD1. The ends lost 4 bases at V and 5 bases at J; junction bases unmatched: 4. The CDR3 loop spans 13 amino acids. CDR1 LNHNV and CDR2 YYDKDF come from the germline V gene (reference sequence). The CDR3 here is CATSMDRVDEQYF. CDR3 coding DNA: TGTGCCACCAGCATGGACAGGGTGGACGAGCAGTACTTC.

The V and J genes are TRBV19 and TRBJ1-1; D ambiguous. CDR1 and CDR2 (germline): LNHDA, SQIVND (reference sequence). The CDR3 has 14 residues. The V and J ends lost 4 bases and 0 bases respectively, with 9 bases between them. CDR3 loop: CASSTDLMNTEAFF. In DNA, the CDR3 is TGTGCCAGTAGTACTGACCTCATGAACACTGAAGCTTTCTTT.

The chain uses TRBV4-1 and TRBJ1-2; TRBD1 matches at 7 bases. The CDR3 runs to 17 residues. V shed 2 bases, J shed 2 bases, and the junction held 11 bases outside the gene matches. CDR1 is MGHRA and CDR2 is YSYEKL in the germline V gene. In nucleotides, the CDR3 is TGCGCCAGCAGCCAACCGAGGGGGCTACATGGAAACTATGGCTACACCTTC. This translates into CASSQPRGLHGNYGYTF.

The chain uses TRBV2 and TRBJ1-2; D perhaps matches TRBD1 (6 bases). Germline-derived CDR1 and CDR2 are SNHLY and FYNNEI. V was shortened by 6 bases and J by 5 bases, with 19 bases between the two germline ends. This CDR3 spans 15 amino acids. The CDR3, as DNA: TGTGCCAGCAGGGGACTTAAGGGGGGGGTTTATGGCTACACCTTC. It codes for CASRGLKGGVYGYTF.

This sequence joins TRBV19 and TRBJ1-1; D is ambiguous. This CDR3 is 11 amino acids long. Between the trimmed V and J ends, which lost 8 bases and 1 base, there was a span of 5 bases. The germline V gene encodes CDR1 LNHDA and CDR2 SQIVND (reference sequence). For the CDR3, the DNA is TGTGCCAGTTTGGCGAACACTGAAGCTTTCTTT. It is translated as CASLANTEAFF. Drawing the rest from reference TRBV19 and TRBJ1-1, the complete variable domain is DGGITQSPKYLFRKEGQNVTLSCEQNLNHDAMYWYRQDPGQGLRLIYYSQIVNDFQKGDIAEGYSVSREKKESFPLTVTSAQKNPTAFYLCASLANTEAFFGQGTRLTVV.

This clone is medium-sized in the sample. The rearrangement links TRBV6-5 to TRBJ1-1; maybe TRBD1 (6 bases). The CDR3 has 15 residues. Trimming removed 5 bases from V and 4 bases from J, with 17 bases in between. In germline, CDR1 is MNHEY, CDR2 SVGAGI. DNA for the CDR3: TGTGCCAGCAGTGCCGAATACAGGGTAGCCACTGAAGCTTTCTTT. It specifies CASSAEYRVATEAFF.

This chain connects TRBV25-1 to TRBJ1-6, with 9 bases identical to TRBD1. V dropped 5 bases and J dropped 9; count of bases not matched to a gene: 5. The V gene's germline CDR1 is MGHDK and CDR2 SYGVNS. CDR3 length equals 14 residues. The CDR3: CASSWDRDSSPLHF. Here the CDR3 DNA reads TGTGCCAGCAGTTGGGACAGGGATAGTTCACCCCTCCACTTT.